A single TCR beta chain is shown here with its context. Only in-frame clones appear in the TCRdb table, and some are missing; sequencing was by immunoSEQ multiplex PCR. The repertoire consists of roughly 56,000 clones, with around 83% occurring once and the leading ten covering approximately 4.5%. These data come from a study of OX40 agonist ivuxolimab in advanced cancers. Germline loops: CDR1 SGHTA, CDR2 FQGTGA. The V end lost 6 bases, the J end lost 4 bases, and 12 bases lay between the germline ends. This CDR3 contains 14 residues. The clonotype was recovered from an adult with an advanced solid tumor such as melanoma, head and neck, liver or kidney cancer. The sequences come from CD4+ or CD8+ T cells sorted from blood, collected in a trial of the OX40 agonist ivuxolimab. This chain links TRBV7-3 with TRBJ2-2; perhaps TRBD1 as D (5 bases). CDR3 sequence: CASSYQGGTGELFF. The CDR3 DNA follows: TGTGCCAGCAGTTACCAGGGTGGCACCGGGGAGCTGTTTTTT.